This T cell receptor beta chain was observed in a study of T cells in Graves' hyperthyroidism and ophthalmopathy. Amplified regions were TCR beta CDR3 sequences from RNA transcripts. With the HTBI primer set, the TCR CDR3 went through a first round of RT-PCR. Via MiXCR, TCRdb re-called the multiplex PCR reads, giving one row per CDR3 protein. The sample has about 34,000 distinct CDR3 sequences; around half are singletons. Of note for this clonotype: The junction differs from germline at one of its ends, possibly a read error.

The length of the CDR3 is 14 residues. The V call is TRBV12-3 or TRBV12-4, the J call TRBJ2-1, with a weak D call TRBD2 (6 bases). The receptor comes from a woman aged 40 to 50 with Graves' ophthalmopathy. Sequencing input: blood. Here the CDR3 DNA reads TGTGCCAGGAGTTTCCGCGGGATCTACAATGAGCAGTTCTTC. Residues: CARSFRGIYNEQFF.